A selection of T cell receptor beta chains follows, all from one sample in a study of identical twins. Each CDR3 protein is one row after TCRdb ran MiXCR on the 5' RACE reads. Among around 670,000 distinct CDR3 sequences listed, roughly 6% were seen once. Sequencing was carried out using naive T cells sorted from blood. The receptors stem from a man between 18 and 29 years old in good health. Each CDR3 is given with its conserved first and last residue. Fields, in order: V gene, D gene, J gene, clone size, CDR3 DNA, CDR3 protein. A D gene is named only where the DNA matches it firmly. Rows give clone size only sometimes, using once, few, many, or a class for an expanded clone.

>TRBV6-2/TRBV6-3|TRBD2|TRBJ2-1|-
TGTGCCAGCACCACCGGCGAGCGGGAGTCTTGGGAGCAGTTCTTC
CASTTGERESWEQFF
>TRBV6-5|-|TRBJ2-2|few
TGTGCCAGCAGTTACTCCTCAGGGAACACCGGGGAGCTGTTTTTT
CASSYSSGNTGELFF
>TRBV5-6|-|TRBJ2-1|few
TGTGCCAGCAAGGGGGTCGACGGATACAATGAGCAGTTCTTC
CASKGVDGYNEQFF
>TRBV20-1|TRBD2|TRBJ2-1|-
TGCAGTGCTAGAGTACGTCGGACTAGCGCTTTGCTTAGAGATGAGCAGTTCTTC
CSARVRRTSALLRDEQFF
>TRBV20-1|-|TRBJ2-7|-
TGCAGTGCTAGAGAGACTAGACAATTCTCCTACGAGCAGTACTTC
CSARETRQFSYEQYF
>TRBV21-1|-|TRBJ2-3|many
TGTGCCAGCAGCGCCTGGGACAGGGACACAGATACGCAGTATTTT
CASSAWDRDTDTQYF
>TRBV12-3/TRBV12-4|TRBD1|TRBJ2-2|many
TGTGCCAGCAGTTTAACCCAGGGGGCAACCGGGGAGCTGTTTTTT
CASSLTQGATGELFF
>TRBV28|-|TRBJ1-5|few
TGTGCCAGCAGTTTAAGTGGGCCCGGGGACAATCAGCCCCAGCATTTT
CASSLSGPGDNQPQHF
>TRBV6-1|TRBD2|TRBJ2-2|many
TGTGCCAGCAGCCGATGGTCCCCTAGCGGGACGAACACCGGGGAGCTGTTTTTT
CASSRWSPSGTNTGELFF
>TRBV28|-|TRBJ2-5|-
TGTGCCAGCAGTCGGGACATCCCAAGTCGAGAGACCCAGTACTTC
CASSRDIPSRETQYF
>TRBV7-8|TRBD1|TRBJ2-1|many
TGTGCCAGCAGCCCTCCCCGGGACAGGGTACGACGTGAGCAGTTCTTC
CASSPPRDRVRREQFF
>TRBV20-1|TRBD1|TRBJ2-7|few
TGCAGTGCTAGAGGCCCAACAGGGGTAGGTCCCTACGAGCAGTACTTC
CSARGPTGVGPYEQYF
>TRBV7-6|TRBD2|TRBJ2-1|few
TGTGCCAGCAGCAAGAACATCCCGCTAGCGGGAGAGGACAATGAGCAGTTCTTC
CASSKNIPLAGEDNEQFF
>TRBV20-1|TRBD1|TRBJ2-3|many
TGCAGTGCTCGGGACAGGGGGAACACAGATACGCAGTATTTT
CSARDRGNTDTQYF
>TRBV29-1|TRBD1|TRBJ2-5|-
TGCAGCGTGTGCGAGACAGGGACGGAGACCCAGTACTTC
CSVCETGTETQYF
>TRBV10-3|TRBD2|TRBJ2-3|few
TGTGCCATCAGTGCCCTGATAGCGGGAGGCCGCAGGGATACGCAGTATTTT
CAISALIAGGRRDTQYF